This TCR beta chain was sequenced during a study of regulatory T cells in long-lasting Graves disease. The CDR3 loop spans 13 amino acids. V lost 3 bases to trimming and J lost 4 bases, with 9 bases between them. CDR1 SGHTA and CDR2 FQGNSA come from the germline V gene. Documented time point: newly diagnosed GD, antithyroid drugs for less than 3 months. RNA from PBMCs was the source of the TCR library. The TCR beta library used iRepertoire HTBI primers with Arm-PCR amplification of CDR3. MiXCR, applied by TCRdb to the multiplex PCR reads, yields one record per CDR3 protein. The profile shows hundreds of thousands of distinct CDR3 sequences, around 15% of them singletons. These data also formed part of another study, on T cells in Graves' hyperthyroidism and ophthalmopathy. This second study notes: Patients having uncontrolled infection, another autoimmune disease, pregnancy or lactation were not included. A set of HTBI primers served as the primers for a first-round RT-PCR of the TCR CDR3. It was a median roughly 6.5 months before onset that the model predicted ophthalmopathy.

This sequence originates from a man between 35 and 55 years old with Graves disease. Sequenced here: peripheral blood mononuclear cells (PBMCs), sampled at new diagnosis, from a patient treated with antithyroid drugs. The V call is TRBV7-2, the J call TRBJ2-5; D is ambiguous. The CDR3 loop is CASSFGPGETQYF. As DNA, the CDR3 is TGTGCCAGCAGCTTCGGACCAGGAGAGACCCAGTACTTC.